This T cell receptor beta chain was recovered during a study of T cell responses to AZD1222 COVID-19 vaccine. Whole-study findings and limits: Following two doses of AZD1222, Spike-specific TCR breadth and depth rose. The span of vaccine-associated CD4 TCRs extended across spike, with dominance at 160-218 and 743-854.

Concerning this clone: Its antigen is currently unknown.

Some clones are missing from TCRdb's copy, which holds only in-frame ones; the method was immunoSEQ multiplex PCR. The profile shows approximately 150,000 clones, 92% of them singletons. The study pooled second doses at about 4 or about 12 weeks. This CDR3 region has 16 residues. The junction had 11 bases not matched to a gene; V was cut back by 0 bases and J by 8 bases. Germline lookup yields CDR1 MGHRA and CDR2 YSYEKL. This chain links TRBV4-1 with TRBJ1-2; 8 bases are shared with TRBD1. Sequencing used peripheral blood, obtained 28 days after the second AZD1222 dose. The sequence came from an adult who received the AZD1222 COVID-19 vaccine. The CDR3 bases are TGCGCCAGCAGCCAAGAGTGGGCAGGGGGCGGGAGGGGCTACACCTTC. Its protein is CASSQEWAGGGRGYTF.